The 7 T cell receptor beta chains below were found in one sample sequenced in a study of OX40 agonist ivuxolimab in advanced cancers. Libraries were prepared by immunoSEQ multiplex PCR; TCRdb keeps only in-frame clonotypes and omits some of them. The data show 20,000 or so clones, around 82% seen once. The sample was CD4+ or CD8+ T cells sorted from blood, taken in a trial of the OX40 agonist ivuxolimab. The receptors originated from an adult with an advanced solid tumor such as melanoma, head and neck, liver or kidney cancer.

The chain couples TRBV6-6 to TRBJ1-1, with no clear D. The CDR3 is 10 residues long. CDR1 is MNHNY, CDR2 SVGAGI, per germline (reference sequence). V was clipped by 8 bases and J by 3 bases, with 4 bases between them. The CDR3: CASGDTEAFF. The CDR3, as DNA: TGTGCCAGCGGCGACACTGAAGCTTTCTTT.

CDR3 in amino acids: CASKMGTGQNEQFF. The CDR3, as DNA: TGTGCCAGCAAAATGGGGACAGGGCAAAATGAGCAGTTCTTC. The V call is TRBV6-1, the J call TRBJ2-1; TRBD1 agrees at 9 bases. The germline gives CDR1 MNHNS, CDR2 SASEGT. This CDR3 is 14 amino acids long. Losses at the gene ends were 7 bases for V and 7 bases for J; bases not matched to a gene: 8.

This clone appeared once. The chain has TRBV11-2 and TRBJ2-5; 10 bases align to TRBD2. The CDR3 has 15 residues. V was pared by 5 bases and J by 3 bases, with 6 bases of the junction left unmatched. The V gene's germline CDR1 is SGHAT and CDR2 FQNNGV. The CDR3 region has the DNA TGTGCCAGCAGCCCACTGGGACTAGCGAAAGAGACCCAGTACTTC. Its protein product is CASSPLGLAKETQYF.

This chain joins TRBV9 and TRBJ2-3; D remains unclear. Trimming took 3 bases from V and 4 from J, leaving 9 bases between them. Germline CDR1 is SGDLS and CDR2 is YYNGEE. This CDR3 has 13 amino acids. The CDR3 sequence is CASSGGRADTQYF. CDR3 DNA sequence: TGTGCCAGCAGCGGGGGTCGGGCAGATACGCAGTATTTT. The entire variable domain, with the rest obtained from reference TRBV9 and TRBJ2-3, is as follows: DSGVTQTPKHLITATGQRVTLRCSPRSGDLSVYWYQQSLDQGLQFLIQYYNGEERAKGNILERFSAQQFPDLHSELNLSSLELGDSALYFCASSGGRADTQYFGPGTRLTVL.

The J gene is TRBJ2-5, the V gene TRBV9; 11 bases map to TRBD2. The length of the CDR3 is 15 residues. The V segment lost 3 bases and the J segment 5 bases; nucleotides outside the gene matches: 6. Germline CDR1 reads SGDLS; CDR2 reads YYNGEE. As DNA, the CDR3 is TGTGCCAGCAGCGCGCTAGCGGGGGGCGTGGAGACCCAGTACTTC. Residues: CASSALAGGVETQYF.

The rearrangement links TRBV6-5 to TRBJ2-7, with D maybe TRBD1 (8 bases). The CDR3 consists of 14 residues. The germline V gene encodes CDR1 MNHEY and CDR2 SVGAGI. Trimming took off 6 bases at V and 5 bases at J, with 17 bases between the two ends. The CDR3 loop reads CASSDRGGSHEQYF. Here the CDR3 DNA reads TGTGCCAGCAGCGACAGGGGAGGGTCCCACGAGCAGTACTTC.

V and J are TRBV30 and TRBJ2-7, with D possibly matching TRBD1 (6 bases). The length of the CDR3 is 13 residues. Germline values: CDR1 GTSNPN, CDR2 SVGIG (reference sequence). Trimming stripped 0 bases from V and 3 bases from J, with 9 bases between. The CDR3 coding sequence is TGTGCCTGGAGTGTAGGACAGATCTACGAGCAGTACTTC. Its translation: CAWSVGQIYEQYF.